This T cell receptor beta chain is from a study of T cell responses to AZD1222 COVID-19 vaccine. General study findings and limits: Repertoire sampling happened only post peak T cell response. Across spike, vaccine-associated CD4 TCRs were found, dominant at 160-218 and 743-854.

On this clone itself: Its antigen is not known.

The CDR3 spans 15 residues. Losses at the gene ends were 5 bases for V and 5 bases for J; bases not matched to a gene: 6. Looked up from germline, CDR1 is MNHEY and CDR2 is SVGEGT. TCRdb keeps only in-frame clones here, not all; method: immunoSEQ multiplex PCR. The sample includes 100,000 to 120,000 clones, about 80% of them seen just once. The sequenced sample was peripheral blood, obtained on day 0 of AZD1222 vaccination. The chain employs TRBV6-2 or TRBV6-3 and TRBJ1-5; 10 positions match TRBD1. This clonotype originated in an adult in good health. The CDR3 loop reads CASSPGTGVYQPQHF. CDR3 sequence (DNA): TGTGCCAGCAGTCCCGGGACAGGGGTGTATCAGCCCCAGCATTTT.